A selection of T cell receptor beta chains follows, all from one sample in a study of CD8 T cells in ankylosing spondylitis. TCRdb analysed the 5' RACE reads with MiXCR anew, one entry per CDR3 protein. In the table there are more than 300,000 distinct CDR3 sequences, 7.5% to 9% of which are singletons. Input material: blood, either unsorted or a sorted T cell fraction (not recorded which). The origin of the receptors is a male donor with ankylosing spondylitis. CDR3s include the opening cysteine and the closing phenylalanine or tryptophan. D genes are given only for firm matches. The listing skips clone size in some rows; elsewhere it reads once, few, many or a size class.

v_gene: TRBV6-2/TRBV6-3
j_gene: TRBJ2-1
d_gene: -
abundance: -
CDR3aa: CASRDYTHNEQFF
CDR3nt: TGTGCCAGCAGGGACTATACCCACAATGAGCAGTTCTTC

v_gene: TRBV29-1
j_gene: TRBJ2-3
d_gene: -
abundance: many
CDR3aa: CSVWHTGGATDTQYF
CDR3nt: TGCAGCGTTTGGCACACAGGGGGGGCCACAGATACGCAGTATTTT

v_gene: TRBV10-3
j_gene: TRBJ2-2
d_gene: -
abundance: few
CDR3aa: CAIRKTTGGNTGELFF
CDR3nt: TGTGCCATCAGGAAGACGACAGGTGGGAACACCGGGGAGCTGTTTTTT

v_gene: TRBV18
j_gene: TRBJ2-3
d_gene: -
abundance: -
CDR3aa: CASSPSGPSTDTQYF
CDR3nt: TGTGCCAGCTCACCTTCAGGACCCAGCACAGATACGCAGTATTTT

v_gene: TRBV28
j_gene: TRBJ2-7
d_gene: -
abundance: few
CDR3aa: CASARGYYEQYF
CDR3nt: TGTGCCAGCGCAAGGGGCTACTACGAGCAGTACTTC

v_gene: TRBV7-2
j_gene: TRBJ2-1
d_gene: -
abundance: -
CDR3aa: CASSPYGDGFNNEQFF
CDR3nt: TGTGCCAGCAGCCCCTATGGCGATGGGTTCAACAATGAGCAGTTCTTC

v_gene: TRBV12-3/TRBV12-4
j_gene: TRBJ2-5
d_gene: -
abundance: few
CDR3aa: CASSRHVETQYF
CDR3nt: TGTGCCAGCAGTCGTCACGTAGAGACCCAGTACTTC

v_gene: TRBV12-3/TRBV12-4
j_gene: TRBJ1-6
d_gene: -
abundance: many
CDR3aa: CASSLDYSPLHF
CDR3nt: TGTGCCAGCAGTTTAGACTACTCACCCCTCCACTTT

v_gene: TRBV27
j_gene: TRBJ1-1
d_gene: TRBD1
abundance: few
CDR3aa: CASKTGTATEAFF
CDR3nt: TGTGCCAGCAAAACCGGGACAGCCACTGAAGCTTTCTTT

v_gene: TRBV10-3
j_gene: TRBJ2-7
d_gene: -
abundance: -
CDR3aa: CAISESAGTPGEDYEQYF
CDR3nt: TGTGCCATCAGTGAGTCTGCCGGGACCCCTGGTGAGGACTACGAGCAGTACTTC

v_gene: TRBV5-1
j_gene: TRBJ2-1
d_gene: TRBD1
abundance: many
CDR3aa: CASSWDRGNDEQFF
CDR3nt: TGCGCCAGCAGCTGGGACAGGGGTAACGATGAGCAGTTCTTC

v_gene: TRBV2
j_gene: TRBJ2-1
d_gene: -
abundance: few
CDR3aa: CASRPGTGSKVQFF
CDR3nt: TGTGCCAGCAGACCCGGGACCGGGTCCAAGGTGCAGTTCTTC

v_gene: TRBV5-1
j_gene: TRBJ1-6
d_gene: -
abundance: many
CDR3aa: CASSLNTGNSPLHF
CDR3nt: TGCGCCAGCAGCTTGAATACGGGCAATTCACCCCTCCACTTT

v_gene: TRBV18
j_gene: TRBJ1-2
d_gene: TRBD1
abundance: -
CDR3aa: CASSPAGQGSGHYGYTF
CDR3nt: TGTGCCAGCTCACCAGCGGGACAGGGGAGCGGGCACTATGGCTACACCTTC

v_gene: TRBV5-6
j_gene: TRBJ2-7
d_gene: -
abundance: many
CDR3aa: CASTTGFSYEQYF
CDR3nt: TGTGCCAGCACCACAGGGTTCTCCTACGAGCAGTACTTC

v_gene: TRBV24-1
j_gene: TRBJ2-1
d_gene: TRBD1
abundance: few
CDR3aa: CATSDSDRGSYNEQFF
CDR3nt: TGTGCCACCAGTGACAGTGACAGGGGATCCTACAATGAGCAGTTCTTC

v_gene: TRBV20-1
j_gene: TRBJ2-5
d_gene: TRBD2
abundance: many
CDR3aa: CSVGLAGDGTQYF
CDR3nt: TGCAGTGTTGGACTAGCGGGAGACGGGACCCAGTACTTC

v_gene: TRBV10-3
j_gene: TRBJ2-7
d_gene: -
abundance: -
CDR3aa: CASKSELYEQYF
CDR3nt: TGTGCCTCCAAGTCCGAGCTCTACGAGCAGTACTTC

v_gene: TRBV19
j_gene: TRBJ1-1
d_gene: -
abundance: few
CDR3aa: CASSIQMNTEAFF
CDR3nt: TGTGCCAGTAGTATTCAGATGAACACTGAAGCTTTCTTT

v_gene: TRBV6-5
j_gene: TRBJ2-1
d_gene: -
abundance: -
CDR3aa: CASSYSRSPRGNEQFF
CDR3nt: TGTGCCAGCAGTTACTCGAGGTCCCCCCGCGGTAATGAGCAGTTCTTC

v_gene: TRBV7-6
j_gene: TRBJ2-2
d_gene: TRBD1
abundance: -
CDR3aa: CASSLVSGGPGELFF
CDR3nt: TGTGCCAGCAGCTTAGTGTCAGGGGGCCCCGGGGAGCTGTTTTTT

v_gene: TRBV7-8
j_gene: TRBJ2-2
d_gene: -
abundance: many
CDR3aa: CAILNRNGELFF
CDR3nt: TGTGCCATCTTAAATAGGAACGGGGAGCTGTTTTTT

v_gene: TRBV28
j_gene: TRBJ2-4
d_gene: TRBD1
abundance: -
CDR3aa: CASTRSDRGVAKNIQYF
CDR3nt: TGTGCCAGCACGAGGTCGGACAGGGGGGTAGCCAAAAACATTCAGTACTTC

v_gene: TRBV7-2
j_gene: TRBJ1-4
d_gene: -
abundance: many
CDR3aa: CASSARARHEKLFF
CDR3nt: TGTGCCAGCAGCGCCCGGGCCCGACATGAAAAACTGTTTTTT

v_gene: TRBV12-3/TRBV12-4
j_gene: TRBJ1-1
d_gene: TRBD1
abundance: many
CDR3aa: CASSFGRGRLDTEAFF
CDR3nt: TGTGCCAGCAGTTTTGGGAGGGGGCGTCTGGACACTGAAGCTTTCTTT

v_gene: TRBV4-3
j_gene: TRBJ2-1
d_gene: TRBD2
abundance: few
CDR3aa: CASSQNLAGEVNEQFF
CDR3nt: TGCGCCAGCAGCCAGAACCTAGCGGGAGAGGTGAATGAGCAGTTCTTC

v_gene: TRBV7-2
j_gene: TRBJ2-1
d_gene: -
abundance: few
CDR3aa: CASSPTVQQFF
CDR3nt: TGTGCCAGCAGCCCGACAGTACAGCAGTTCTTC

v_gene: TRBV29-1
j_gene: TRBJ2-3
d_gene: -
abundance: few
CDR3aa: CSVEAGADTQYF
CDR3nt: TGCAGCGTTGAAGCAGGGGCAGATACGCAGTATTTT

v_gene: TRBV18
j_gene: TRBJ1-1
d_gene: -
abundance: few
CDR3aa: CASSPPAGPTEAFF
CDR3nt: TGTGCCAGCTCACCACCGGCAGGGCCCACTGAAGCTTTCTTT

v_gene: TRBV20-1
j_gene: TRBJ2-3
d_gene: TRBD1
abundance: -
CDR3aa: CSARDRSTDTQYF
CDR3nt: TGCAGTGCCCGGGACAGGAGCACAGATACGCAGTATTTT

v_gene: TRBV27
j_gene: TRBJ2-7
d_gene: -
abundance: -
CDR3aa: CASRNPPHSYVQYF
CDR3nt: TGTGCCAGCAGAAATCCTCCTCACTCCTACGTGCAGTACTTC

v_gene: TRBV29-1
j_gene: TRBJ2-7
d_gene: TRBD1
abundance: many
CDR3aa: CSVGWTGGDEQYF
CDR3nt: TGCAGCGTTGGTTGGACAGGAGGCGACGAGCAGTACTTC

v_gene: TRBV19
j_gene: TRBJ2-2
d_gene: TRBD1
abundance: -
CDR3aa: CASKQGGGTGELFF
CDR3nt: TGTGCCAGCAAACAGGGGGGTGGCACCGGGGAGCTGTTTTTT

v_gene: TRBV18
j_gene: TRBJ2-1
d_gene: -
abundance: -
CDR3aa: CASSPAAGSYNEQFF
CDR3nt: TGTGCCAGCTCACCAGCGGCCGGGTCCTACAATGAGCAGTTCTTC

v_gene: TRBV16
j_gene: TRBJ2-1
d_gene: TRBD1
abundance: many
CDR3aa: CASSAGQGDRPKFF
CDR3nt: TGTGCCAGCAGCGCGGGACAGGGAGATCGTCCAAAGTTCTTC

v_gene: TRBV19
j_gene: TRBJ2-7
d_gene: -
abundance: few
CDR3aa: CASSSSRFYEQYF
CDR3nt: TGTGCCAGTAGTTCCTCCAGGTTCTACGAGCAGTACTTC

v_gene: TRBV5-1
j_gene: TRBJ2-1
d_gene: -
abundance: many
CDR3aa: CASSLYAGPSNEQFF
CDR3nt: TGCGCCAGCAGCTTATACGCCGGCCCCTCCAATGAGCAGTTCTTC

v_gene: TRBV28
j_gene: TRBJ2-1
d_gene: TRBD2
abundance: few
CDR3aa: CASSLGGRGDNEQFF
CDR3nt: TGTGCCAGCAGTTTAGGCGGGAGGGGGGACAATGAGCAGTTCTTC

v_gene: TRBV5-1
j_gene: TRBJ2-5
d_gene: -
abundance: few
CDR3aa: CASSLRPGERLGETQYF
CDR3nt: TGCGCCAGCAGCTTGCGGCCCGGAGAGAGGTTAGGAGAGACCCAGTACTTC

v_gene: TRBV12-3/TRBV12-4
j_gene: TRBJ1-2
d_gene: -
abundance: many
CDR3aa: CASNSFGNYGYTF
CDR3nt: TGTGCCAGTAACTCTTTTGGGAACTATGGCTACACCTTC

v_gene: TRBV6-5
j_gene: TRBJ1-5
d_gene: -
abundance: -
CDR3aa: CASSYEGYWQPQHF
CDR3nt: TGTGCCAGCAGTTACGAGGGCTACTGGCAGCCCCAGCATTTT

v_gene: TRBV6-1
j_gene: TRBJ2-7
d_gene: -
abundance: -
CDR3aa: CASSSSRGQYF
CDR3nt: TGTGCCAGCAGTAGCTCCCGAGGGCAGTACTTC

v_gene: TRBV12-3/TRBV12-4
j_gene: TRBJ1-5
d_gene: TRBD1
abundance: -
CDR3aa: CASSLTRQGGQPQHF
CDR3nt: TGTGCCAGCAGTCTTACCCGACAGGGAGGTCAGCCCCAGCATTTT

v_gene: TRBV7-2
j_gene: TRBJ2-6
d_gene: -
abundance: -
CDR3aa: CASSLQGPGSGANVLTF
CDR3nt: TGTGCCAGCAGCTTACAGGGTCCAGGCTCTGGGGCCAACGTCCTGACTTTC

v_gene: TRBV27
j_gene: TRBJ2-4
d_gene: -
abundance: -
CDR3aa: CASTHGGAQHF
CDR3nt: TGTGCCAGCACCCATGGGGGGGCTCAGCACTTC

v_gene: TRBV20-1
j_gene: TRBJ1-5
d_gene: TRBD1
abundance: few
CDR3aa: CSAPRQGRNQPQHF
CDR3nt: TGCAGTGCGCCGAGACAGGGGAGAAATCAGCCCCAGCATTTT

v_gene: TRBV30
j_gene: TRBJ2-1
d_gene: TRBD2
abundance: -
CDR3aa: CAWSVGSGSYNEQFF
CDR3nt: TGTGCCTGGAGTGTAGGTAGCGGGAGTTACAATGAGCAGTTCTTC

v_gene: TRBV10-3
j_gene: TRBJ2-7
d_gene: TRBD1
abundance: many
CDR3aa: CAISDRTGDHEQYF
CDR3nt: TGTGCCATCAGTGACCGGACAGGGGACCACGAGCAGTACTTC